This TCR beta chain was documented in a study of post-analysis software for immune sequencing data. Findings of the study overall: TRBV5-6, TRBV5-1 and TRBV20-1 were among four to six TRBV segments more frequent in patients than controls. The normalized Chao1 diversity of multiple sclerosis patients was significantly lower than that of controls.

The CDR3 has 18 amino acids. Germline CDR1 and CDR2: MGHRA and YSYEKL. Unique molecular identifiers were present in the TCR beta cDNA libraries. TCRdb used MiXCR to reprocess the PCR reads, holding one entry per CDR3 protein. The table lists 500,000 to 600,000 distinct CDR3 sequences, 44% of them singletons. Turning to this clonotype: The antigen is undetermined. At one end, the junction sequence differs from germline, possibly due to a read error.

The V and J genes are TRBV4-1 and TRBJ2-4, with TRBD1 identical over 8 bases. Sequencing input: blood. The TCR was taken from a girl aged 5-17 years with multiple sclerosis. The CDR3 sequence: CASSQGVLRQGMKDIQYF. The CDR3 region has the DNA TGCGCCAGCAGTCAAGGGGTCTTGAGACAGGGGATGAAGGACATTCAGTACTTC.